The clone carrying this TCR beta chain has just a few counts. The data stem from a study of T-cell reconstitution after alpha-beta-depleted transplantation in children. Per germline, CDR1 DFQATT and CDR2 SNEGSKA (reference sequence). With 4 bases removed from V and 2 bases from J, the gap between germline ends came to 15 bases. This CDR3 contains 14 residues. Unique molecular identifiers were built into the TCRbeta library. One entry per CDR3 protein, called by TCRdb with MiXCR from the PCR reads. The sample shows hundreds of thousands of distinct CDR3 sequences, 10% to 15% of them seen only once. The chain links TRBV20-1 to TRBJ2-7, with D maybe TRBD1 (6 bases). The sample here was PBMCs, mostly from graft donor cells, taken 360 days after TCRalphabeta/CD19-depleted stem cell transplant. The source is a male patient younger than 18 who had a stem cell transplant for acute myeloid leukemia, so the T cells may come from the graft donor. CDR3 in amino acids: CSAKYPGVTYEQYF. The CDR3 bases are TGCAGTGCTAAGTATCCAGGGGTGACCTACGAGCAGTACTTC.